The source of this TCR beta chain is a study of graft-versus-host responses after intestinal transplantation (dated by TCRdb to about 2021). Describing the broader study: The transplants that recipients got were multivisceral, liver-intestinal, or isolated intestinal. Instead of going to the commercial service, samples from a few later patients were sequenced in-house on an Illumina MiSeq and processed with MiXCR. After intestinal transplantation, graft-versus-host and host-versus-graft alloreactive T cell clones were followed in the graft, circulation and bone marrow using bulk TCR-beta CDR3 sequencing. Anti-thymocyte globulin induction was given to all recipients, followed by maintenance tacrolimus and steroids for roughly 3 years. The cohort enrolled 20 to 30 intestinal transplant recipients including one retransplant, and 3 patients lacking pretransplant specimens were excluded. A peak of at least 4% donor T cells among recipient peripheral blood mononuclear cells was the definition used for donor T cell macrochimerism. Alloreactive clones were identified by sequencing pre-transplant mixed lymphocyte reaction products and comparing these products with unstimulated pre-transplant donor and recipient T cells. The investigation overall reported the following: GvH clones were detected in recipient bone marrow, and some appeared earlier in ileal mucosa or blood, consistent with an intestinal mucosal origin. Patients with donor T cell macrochimerism had high GvH to HvG T cell clonal ratios in their allografts. Conclusions were limited by the relatively low number and heterogeneity of intestinal transplant patients. Peak levels of circulating GvH clones were associated with declines in HvG clones early after transplant.

The CDR3 has 15 amino acids, counting the end cysteine and phenylalanine. Only the CDR3 part of the read is kept: 45 bases, read in frame from the first base. V is trimmed back by 4 bases and J by 1 base, and the junction contains 4 bases that no gene match accounts for. The germline V gene supplies CDR1 SGDLS and CDR2 YYNGEE. The library was made by the immunoSEQ multiplex PCR assay. For most patients, genomic DNA was isolated using the Qiagen DNeasy Blood and Tissue Kit and was shipped frozen to Adaptive Biotechnologies for TCR sequencing. For most patients, high-throughput TCR-beta CDR3 sequencing of genomic DNA was performed by Adaptive Biotechnologies. The authors' analysis ran thus. TCR sequencing data were retrieved from Adaptive's ImmunoSEQ software for 18 patients, whereas a few other patients were processed with MiXCR and VDJtools. CD4 versus CD8 sorting errors were corrected by removing sequences found in both subsets at a frequency ratio below 5:1. Because the origin of CDR3 nucleotide sequences shared between donor and recipient could not be assigned, those sequences were removed. At least 2-fold expansion over unstimulated cells and a minimum CFSE-low frequency of 0.002% (template counts) or 0.001% (read counts) were required for clones to be classified as alloreactive. Clones detected in sequenced pre-transplant spleen, lymph node, or MLR CFSE-low populations of the donor or recipient were defined as mappable. The cumulative frequency of alloreactive clones was calculated as a percentage of all sequences, weighted by copy number. TCRdb's version of the immuneACCESS table is confined to in-frame rearrangements and falls short of the full clone set. An unresolved V gene accounts for under half of the shortfall where checked; the remainder is of unknown origin. That table is the source of V, J and clone size, and D and trimming were worked out from the DNA. The table for this sample lists about 71,000 clones; roughly 87% of them were counted only once. Together, the top ten hold approximately 1.3% of the sample.

As concerns this clone: Its specific antigen is unknown. Base qualities are not provided; no much larger clone lies one nucleotide away.

The sample's time point label, decoded: cells obtained before transplantation from donor or recipient. CD3+CD4+ and CD3+CD8+ populations were FACS-sorted from unstimulated pre-transplant donor and recipient cells taken from spleen or lymph nodes. The sequence was obtained from a human donor who received an intestinal transplant. In this chain, TRBV9 is recombined with TRBJ2-3, and 9 junctional nucleotides match TRBD2. The specimen comprised unstimulated CD8+ T cells sorted from spleen or lymph node cells, sampled before intestinal transplant. The CDR3 reads as follows: CASSPAGGGTDTQYF. The DNA is as follows: TGTGCCAGCAGCCCGGCGGGGGGGGGCACAGATACGCAGTATTTT.